This passage covers 26 T cell receptor beta chains from one sample sequenced in a study of OX40 agonist ivuxolimab in advanced cancers. The table came from immunoSEQ multiplex PCR; TCRdb's copy has only in-frame clones and leaves some out. The sample holds 62,000 or so clones, about 90% seen once. The starting material was CD4+ or CD8+ T cells sorted from blood, obtained in a trial of the OX40 agonist ivuxolimab. These receptors were collected from an adult with an advanced solid tumor such as melanoma, head and neck, liver or kidney cancer.

CDR3 in DNA: TGTGCCAGTAGTGGGACAGGATCTAAGAACACTGAAGCTTTCTTT. This codes for CASSGTGSKNTEAFF. V is TRBV19 and J is TRBJ1-1; 8 bases line up with TRBD1. The CDR3 loop spans 15 amino acids. Germline assignment: CDR1 LNHDA and CDR2 SQIVND (reference sequence). V lost 5 bases and J lost 1; bases outside the gene matches: 6.

This rearrangement joins TRBV9 to TRBJ2-1; perhaps TRBD2 as D (5 bases). Germline CDR1 is SGDLS and CDR2 is YYNGEE. The V end lost 3 bases, the J end lost 2 bases, and 18 bases lay between the germline ends. The CDR3 runs to 17 residues. CDR3 bases: TGTGCCAGCAGCGACGGCCCTAGCCCACCAGCCTACAATGAGCAGTTCTTC. It specifies CASSDGPSPPAYNEQFF.

This chain joins TRBV7-8 and TRBJ2-5; D call uncertain. Germline V CDR1 and CDR2: SGHVS, FQNEAQ. Trimming stripped 5 bases from V and 3 bases from J, with 10 bases between. The CDR3 extends over 13 amino acids. In DNA, the CDR3 is TGTGCCAGCAGCCTGGGCCAAAAAGAGACCCAGTACTTC. This translates into CASSLGQKETQYF. The full variable domain, with the rest looked up from reference TRBV7-8 and TRBJ2-5, is GAGVSQSPRYKVAKRGQDVALRCDPISGHVSLFWYQQALGQGPEFLTYFQNEAQLDKSGLPSDRFFAERPEGSVSTLKIQRTQQEDSAVYLCASSLGQKETQYFGPGTRLLVL.

The CDR3 spells CASSLETGLRETQYF. Here the CDR3 DNA reads TGTGCCAGCAGCTTAGAGACAGGTCTGAGAGAGACCCAGTACTTC. The chain carries TRBV11-2 and TRBJ2-5; D is perhaps TRBD1 (6 bases). This CDR3 region has 15 residues. Deletions cut 0 bases from V and 4 bases from J, with 12 bases between. Germline V lookup: CDR1 SGHAT, CDR2 FQNNGV.

The rearrangement joins TRBV5-1 to TRBJ1-2; unclear D gene. V lost 0 bases and J lost 1, with 10 bases in between. The CDR3 length is 15 residues. CDR1 is SGHRS and CDR2 is YFSETQ in the germline V gene. The CDR3 loop is CASSLGSGSNYGYTF. In DNA, the CDR3 is TGCGCCAGCAGCTTGGGGTCCGGGAGTAACTATGGCTACACCTTC.

Regarding this clone: This same CDR3 is encoded by further DNA sequences in the sample. This rearrangement joins TRBV5-1 to TRBJ1-5; D gene unclear. Trimming took 0 bases from V and 4 from J, leaving 5 bases between them. Germline loops: CDR1 SGHRS, CDR2 YFSETQ. CDR3 size: 13 residues. The chain's CDR3 is CASSLEPNQPQHF. In DNA, the CDR3 is TGCGCCAGCAGCTTGGAACCGAATCAGCCCCAGCATTTT.

The table lists this clone with a count of one. V and J are TRBV18 and TRBJ2-7, with TRBD1 as a possible D gene (5 bases). The length of the CDR3 is 15 residues. In germline, CDR1 is KGHSH, CDR2 LQKENI. Between the trimmed V and J ends, which lost 3 bases and 6 bases, there was a span of 18 bases. CDR3 sequence reads: CASSPRPQGVIEQYF. The CDR3 DNA sequence: TGTGCCAGCTCACCTCGTCCCCAGGGTGTTATCGAGCAGTACTTC. Variable domain in full (rest from reference TRBV18 and TRBJ2-7): NAGVMQNPRHLVRRRGQEARLRCSPMKGHSHVYWYRQLPEEGLKFMVYLQKENIIDESGMPKERFSAEFPKEGPSILRIQQVVRGDSAAYFCASSPRPQGVIEQYFGPGTRLTVT.

This chain connects TRBV5-1 to TRBJ1-1, with D maybe TRBD1 (6 bases). Germline V lookup: CDR1 SGHRS, CDR2 YFSETQ. Deletions cut 4 bases from V and 0 bases from J, with 13 bases between. This CDR3 has 15 amino acids. In DNA form, the CDR3 reads TGCGCCAGCAGCCCCGGACAGAGAATGAACACTGAAGCTTTCTTT. Residues: CASSPGQRMNTEAFF.

This chain connects TRBV5-6 to TRBJ1-5, with D possibly being TRBD1 (6 bases). CDR3 length equals 17 residues. Trimming stripped 1 base from V and 4 bases from J, with 18 bases between. Germline V CDR1 and CDR2: SGHDT, YYEEEE. CDR3 protein: CASSLSRGAPRNQPQHF. In nucleotides, the CDR3 is TGTGCCAGCAGCTTGTCGAGGGGGGCCCCTCGAAATCAGCCCCAGCATTTT.

The genes are TRBV19 and TRBJ2-2, with D perhaps TRBD2 (5 bases). This CDR3 comprises 14 residues. Germline CDR1 LNHDA, CDR2 SQIVND (reference sequence). V dropped 3 bases and J dropped 5 bases, with 10 bases sitting between them. In DNA form, the CDR3 reads TGTGCCAGTAGTATTTATACGGGGACCGGGGAGCTGTTTTTT. Protein: CASSIYTGTGELFF.

This sequence joins TRBV12-5 and TRBJ2-3; D may be TRBD2 (7 bases). The V gene lost 3 bases and the J gene lost 1 base, with 20 bases spanning the gap. In germline, CDR1 is LGHNT, CDR2 FRNRAP. The CDR3 contains 18 residues. The DNA for the CDR3 is TGTGCTAGTGGTTTACCCCCTCAGGGCGGGGGCCGCACAGATACGCAGTATTTT. The encoded protein is CASGLPPQGGGRTDTQYF.

The J gene is TRBJ1-4, the V gene TRBV7-8; D not resolved. The V end lost 1 base, the J end lost 8 bases, and 14 bases lay between the germline ends. This CDR3 has 15 amino acids. Germline V lookup: CDR1 SGHVS, CDR2 FQNEAQ. CDR3 loop: CASSLGWDVREKLFF. CDR3 DNA sequence: TGTGCCAGCAGCTTAGGCTGGGATGTACGGGAAAAACTGTTTTTT. The entire variable domain, with the rest obtained from reference TRBV7-8 and TRBJ1-4, is as follows: GAGVSQSPRYKVAKRGQDVALRCDPISGHVSLFWYQQALGQGPEFLTYFQNEAQLDKSGLPSDRFFAERPEGSVSTLKIQRTQQEDSAVYLCASSLGWDVREKLFFGSGTQLSVL.

This sequence joins TRBV5-8 and TRBJ1-1; 9 nucleotides agree with TRBD1. Trimming took 3 bases from V and 6 from J; bases not matched to a gene: 6. The CDR3 runs 14 residues. The germline gives CDR1 SGHTS, CDR2 YDEGEE. The DNA for the CDR3 is TGTGCCAGCAGCTCCAGGACAGGGGATTCTGAAGCTTTCTTT. The encoded protein is CASSSRTGDSEAFF.

The V gene is TRBV5-1, the J gene TRBJ1-4; D ambiguous. CDR3 length equals 12 residues. CDR1 is SGHRS, CDR2 YFSETQ, per germline. Deletions cut 2 bases from V and 7 bases from J, with 6 bases between. The CDR3 loop reads CASSFNSEKLFF. The CDR3 DNA is TGCGCCAGCAGCTTTAACAGTGAAAAACTGTTTTTT.

This chain connects TRBV19 to TRBJ1-1, with 9 bases aligning to TRBD1. The V segment lost 5 bases and the J segment 4 bases; nucleotides outside the gene matches: 5. CDR1 LNHDA and CDR2 SQIVND come from the germline V gene (reference sequence). The CDR3 sequence is 14 residues long. In DNA, the CDR3 is TGTGCCAGTAGTCTAAAGACAGGGGGCACTGAAGCTTTCTTT. This codes for CASSLKTGGTEAFF. The whole variable domain, remainder taken from reference TRBV19 and TRBJ1-1, is DGGITQSPKYLFRKEGQNVTLSCEQNLNHDAMYWYRQDPGQGLRLIYYSQIVNDFQKGDIAEGYSVSREKKESFPLTVTSAQKNPTAFYLCASSLKTGGTEAFFGQGTRLTVV.

V usage is TRBV18 and J usage is TRBJ2-5, with D tentatively TRBD1 or TRBD2 (5 bases each). V was cut by 5 bases and J by 5 bases, with 15 bases left in between. Germline V CDR1 and CDR2: KGHSH, LQKENI. CDR3 length: 14 residues. The CDR3 DNA reads TGTGCCAGCTCATTTTCTCTCGGGGCGGAGACCCAGTACTTC. The encoded protein is CASSFSLGAETQYF.

This chain connects TRBV7-9 to TRBJ1-2, with a possible D match to TRBD1 (5 bases). The CDR3 extends over 15 amino acids. V was clipped by 1 base and J by 4 bases, with 13 bases between them. Germline assignment: CDR1 SEHNR and CDR2 FQNEAQ (reference sequence). As DNA, the CDR3 is TGTGCCAGCAGCTTAGGGGCGGGGGGACTCTATGGCTACACCTTC. This sequence encodes CASSLGAGGLYGYTF.

The chain employs TRBV28 and TRBJ1-3, with D tentatively TRBD1 (5 bases). CDR1 and CDR2 (germline): MDHEN, SYDVKM. V lost 6 bases and J lost 4, with 16 bases in between. This CDR3 is 15 amino acids long. The CDR3 loop is CASSRRGAAGNTIYF. For the CDR3, the DNA is TGTGCCAGCAGCCGAAGAGGGGCCGCGGGAAACACCATATATTTT.

The gene calls are TRBV15 and TRBJ1-2; D is unclear. Per the germline V gene, CDR1 is LNHNV and CDR2 is YYDKDF (reference sequence). Trimming removed 3 bases from V and 2 bases from J, with 22 bases in between. CDR3 length: 18 residues. This chain's CDR3 is CATSRDLPDAKINYGYTF. Written as DNA, the CDR3 is TGTGCCACCAGCAGGGACTTACCGGACGCCAAAATCAACTATGGCTACACCTTC.

J is TRBJ1-1 and V is TRBV30, with TRBD1 identical over 9 bases. CDR1 and CDR2 (germline): GTSNPN, SVGIG (reference sequence). The CDR3 consists of 13 residues. Trimming at V came to 4 bases and at J to 5 bases, leaving 5 bases not matched to a gene. The CDR3 loop is CAWNRQGGTEAFF. Written as DNA, the CDR3 is TGTGCCTGGAATAGACAGGGGGGGACTGAAGCTTTCTTT.

The chain couples TRBV10-1 to TRBJ2-3; D gene ambiguous. CDR1 is WNHNN, CDR2 SYGVQD, per germline (reference sequence). The CDR3 consists of 13 residues. V was shortened by 10 bases and J by 4 bases, with 15 bases between the two germline ends. CDR3 in amino acids: CATGDSNPDTQYF. CDR3 DNA: TGCGCCACCGGAGATTCGAACCCAGATACGCAGTATTTT.

CDR3: CASSQEIKQSSYEQYF. CDR3 sequence (DNA): TGCGCCAGCAGCCAAGAAATTAAACAGAGCTCCTACGAGCAGTACTTC. The chain is built from TRBV4-1 and TRBJ2-7; no reliable D call. The CDR3 is 16 residues long. Trimming cost V 0 bases and J 0 bases, with 12 bases left between them. Germline V CDR1 and CDR2: MGHRA, YSYEKL.

This clone was recorded a few times. The same CDR3 is also encoded by other DNA sequences in this sample. The chain employs TRBV7-2 and TRBJ1-5; TRBD1 aligns across 8 bases. Germline CDR1 SGHTA, CDR2 FQGNSA. This CDR3 contains 16 residues. V lost 2 bases to trimming and J lost 0 bases; unmatched junction nucleotides: 3. The CDR3 nucleotides are TGTGCCAGCAGCTTACGGACAGGGAGTAGCAATCAGCCCCAGCATTTT. Its translation is CASSLRTGSSNQPQHF.

V is TRBV19 and J is TRBJ2-1, with D tentatively TRBD1 (6 bases). CDR3 length equals 12 residues. Germline values: CDR1 LNHDA, CDR2 SQIVND (reference sequence). Trimming took off 7 bases at V and 15 bases at J, with 19 bases between the two ends. CDR3 coding DNA: TGTGCCAGTACCGCGGGCAGGGGAGTTGCGTTCTTC. Amino acid sequence: CASTAGRGVAFF.

This chain joins TRBV11-2 and TRBJ1-5, with 7 bases aligning to TRBD1. The trim removed 2 bases at V and 5 bases at J, leaving 9 bases unmatched. Germline lookup yields CDR1 SGHAT and CDR2 FQNNGV. This CDR3 has 16 amino acids. The CDR3 loop is CASSLLPGGRDQPQHF. The CDR3 region has the DNA TGTGCCAGCAGCTTATTGCCAGGGGGAAGGGATCAGCCCCAGCATTTT.

This clone was recorded a few times. The rearrangement links TRBV27 to TRBJ2-3; possibly TRBD2 for D (5 bases). The CDR3 contains 15 residues. Germline assignment: CDR1 MNHEY and CDR2 SMNVEV (reference sequence). The V and J ends lost 2 bases and 2 bases respectively, with 11 bases between them. The CDR3 DNA is TGTGCCAGCAGTTTACTTAGCGACTTCACAGATACGCAGTATTTT. Translating it yields CASSLLSDFTDTQYF.